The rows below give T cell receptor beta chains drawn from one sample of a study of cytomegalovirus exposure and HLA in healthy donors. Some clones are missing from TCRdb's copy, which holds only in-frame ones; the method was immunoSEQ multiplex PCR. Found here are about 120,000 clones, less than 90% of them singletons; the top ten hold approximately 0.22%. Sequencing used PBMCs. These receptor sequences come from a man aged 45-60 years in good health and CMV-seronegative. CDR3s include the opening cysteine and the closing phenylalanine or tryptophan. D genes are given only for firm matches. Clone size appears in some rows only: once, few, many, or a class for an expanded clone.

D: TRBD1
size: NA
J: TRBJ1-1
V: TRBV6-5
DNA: TGTGCCAGCAGTTCCCCAGGGGGAATGAACACTGAAGCTTTCTTT
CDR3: CASSSPGGMNTEAFF

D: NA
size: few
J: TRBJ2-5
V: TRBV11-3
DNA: TGTGCCAGCAGCTTTGGGGCGGAGGAGACCCAGTACTTC
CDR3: CASSFGAEETQYF

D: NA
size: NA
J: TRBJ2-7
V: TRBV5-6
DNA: TGTGCCAGCAGCTTGTCAGCGGGCAGAGCCGAGCAGTACTTC
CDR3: CASSLSAGRAEQYF

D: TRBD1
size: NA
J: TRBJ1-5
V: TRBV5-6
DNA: TGTGCCAGCAGCTTAGGAGGGTCAGGGGGCAGCAATCAGCCCCAGCATTTT
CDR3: CASSLGGSGGSNQPQHF

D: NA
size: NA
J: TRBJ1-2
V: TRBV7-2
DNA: TGTGCCAGCAGCTTAGTAGGAGACAGTAGCTTTAGCTATGGCTACACCTTC
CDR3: CASSLVGDSSFSYGYTF

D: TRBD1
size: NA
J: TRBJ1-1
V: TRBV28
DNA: TGTGCCAGTATTGGGACAGGGGGCGCTTGGACTGAAGCTTTCTTT
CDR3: CASIGTGGAWTEAFF

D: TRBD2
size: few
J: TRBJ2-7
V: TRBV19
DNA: TGTGCCAGTAAGGCACTAGCGGGAGAGGCCGAGCAGTACTTC
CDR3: CASKALAGEAEQYF

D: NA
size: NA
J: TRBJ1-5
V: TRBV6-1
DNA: TGTGCCAGCAGTGGAATTACAGGAAGCAATCAGCCCCAGCATTTT
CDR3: CASSGITGSNQPQHF

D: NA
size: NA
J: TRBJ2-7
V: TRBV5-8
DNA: TGTGCCAGCAGATCACAGGCGTACTACGAGCAGTACTTC
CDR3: CASRSQAYYEQYF

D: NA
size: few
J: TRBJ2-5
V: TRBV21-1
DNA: TGTGCCACTACGCTAGGTCGACAGGGGCGAGAGACCCAGTACTTC
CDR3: CATTLGRQGRETQYF

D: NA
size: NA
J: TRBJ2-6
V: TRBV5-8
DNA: TGTGCCAGCAGCTCTGACTTCTCTGGGGCCAGCGTCCTGACTTTC
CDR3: CASSSDFSGASVLTF

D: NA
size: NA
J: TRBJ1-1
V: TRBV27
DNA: TGTGCCAGCAGTCCCATAGTGAACACTGAAGCTTTCTTT
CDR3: CASSPIVNTEAFF

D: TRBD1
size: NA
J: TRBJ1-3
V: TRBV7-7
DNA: TGTGCTAGCAGCTTAGAGACAGGGGAACGAGGAAACACCATATATTTT
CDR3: CASSLETGERGNTIYF

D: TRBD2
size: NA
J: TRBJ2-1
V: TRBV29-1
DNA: TGCAGCGTTGATACTAGCGGGGTCTACAATGAGCAGTTCTTC
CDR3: CSVDTSGVYNEQFF

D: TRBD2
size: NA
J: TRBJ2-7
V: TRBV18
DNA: TGTGCCAGCTCCCCTAGCGGGGGGGCTTACGAGCAGTACTTC
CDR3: CASSPSGGAYEQYF

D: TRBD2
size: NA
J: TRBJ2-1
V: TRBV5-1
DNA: TGCGCCAGCAGCTTGGACAGCGGGGGGCCATACAATGAGCAGTTCTTC
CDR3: CASSLDSGGPYNEQFF

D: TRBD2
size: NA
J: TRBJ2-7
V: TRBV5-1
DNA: TGCGCCAGCAGCGAAGGCGGGAGGGCCTGCGAGCAGTACTTC
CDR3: CASSEGGRACEQYF

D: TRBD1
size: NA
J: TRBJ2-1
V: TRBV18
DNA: TGTGCCAGCTCACGAGGGACAGGGGGTTCGAACAATGAGCAGTTCTTC
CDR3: CASSRGTGGSNNEQFF

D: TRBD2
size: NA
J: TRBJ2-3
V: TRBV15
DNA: TGTGCCACCAGCAGAGTCACTAGCGGGGGTTCAGATACGCAGTATTTT
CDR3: CATSRVTSGGSDTQYF

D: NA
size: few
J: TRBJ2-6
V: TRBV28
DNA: TGTGCCATAGGAGGGGTCCTCGGGGCCAACGTCCTGACTTTC
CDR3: CAIGGVLGANVLTF

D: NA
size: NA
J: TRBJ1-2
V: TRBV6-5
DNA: TGTGCCAGCAGATCGTCGGGTGAGGACTATGGCTACACCTTC
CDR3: CASRSSGEDYGYTF

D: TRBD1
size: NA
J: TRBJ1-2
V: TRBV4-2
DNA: TGTGCCAGCAGCCAAGACGGGACAGGGGATGGCTACACCTTC
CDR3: CASSQDGTGDGYTF

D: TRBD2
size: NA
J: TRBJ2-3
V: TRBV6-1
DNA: TGTGCCAGCAGTGAAGCTCGGCGGGAGTGGCAGTATTTT
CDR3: CASSEARREWQYF

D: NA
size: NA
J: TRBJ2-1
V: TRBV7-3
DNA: TGTGCCAGCAGTATCGTAAGCGGGCCCCCGAGGAATGAGCAGTTCTTC
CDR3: CASSIVSGPPRNEQFF

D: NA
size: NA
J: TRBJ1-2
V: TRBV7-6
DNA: TGTGCCAGCAGCGGATTACGGGAGGGCGGAAACTATGGCTACACCTTC
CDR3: CASSGLREGGNYGYTF

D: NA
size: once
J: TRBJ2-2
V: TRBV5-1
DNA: TGCGCCAGCAGGCTTAAATTCGGCAGGGGAGCGAACACCGGGGAGCTGTTTTTT
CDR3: CASRLKFGRGANTGELFF

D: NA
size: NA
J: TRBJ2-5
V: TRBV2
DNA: TGTGCCAGCACCAAGTATCCGGGACCAGGACTACAAGAGACCCAGTACTTC
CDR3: CASTKYPGPGLQETQYF

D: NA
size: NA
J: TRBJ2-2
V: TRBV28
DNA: TGTGCCAGCAGAGCCGACAGCCTATTTCGTACCGGGGAGCTGTTTTTT
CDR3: CASRADSLFRTGELFF

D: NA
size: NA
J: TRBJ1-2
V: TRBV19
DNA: TGTGCCAGCGAACGAGGCTATGGCTACCCCTTC
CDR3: CASERGYGYPF

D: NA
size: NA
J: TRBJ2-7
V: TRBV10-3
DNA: TGTGCCATCGGCGACAAATCCTACGAGCAGTACTTC
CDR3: CAIGDKSYEQYF

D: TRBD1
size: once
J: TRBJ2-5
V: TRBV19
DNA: TGTGCCAGTAGTTCAAATCTCGACAGGGTACTAGAGACCCAGTACTTC
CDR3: CASSSNLDRVLETQYF

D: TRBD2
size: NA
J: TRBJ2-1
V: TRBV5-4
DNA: TGTGCCAGCAGCGCGGGACTAGCGGGCTACAATGAGCAGTTCTTC
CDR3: CASSAGLAGYNEQFF

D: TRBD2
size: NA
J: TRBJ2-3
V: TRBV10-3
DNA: TGTGCCATCAGAGCGGGACTAGCATCAGATACGCAGTATTTT
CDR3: CAIRAGLASDTQYF

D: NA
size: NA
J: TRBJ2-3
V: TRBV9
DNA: TGTGCCAGCAGCGTAGCTATCCATACAGATACGCAGTATTTT
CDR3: CASSVAIHTDTQYF

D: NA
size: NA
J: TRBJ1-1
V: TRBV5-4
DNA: TGTGCCAGCAGCTTGGACACGCGGGCTAAGGAAGCTTTCTTT
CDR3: CASSLDTRAKEAFF

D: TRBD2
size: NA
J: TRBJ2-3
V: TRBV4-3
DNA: TGCGCCAGCAGCCAAGAAGGTACTAGCGGGCACACAGATACGCAGTATTTT
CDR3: CASSQEGTSGHTDTQYF

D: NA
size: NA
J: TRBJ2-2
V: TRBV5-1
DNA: TGCGCCAGCAGCGCGACTATTGCCGGGGAGCTGTTTTTT
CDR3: CASSATIAGELFF

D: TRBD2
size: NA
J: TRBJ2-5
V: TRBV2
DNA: TGTGCCAGCAGTACACTAGCGGGGGGCGGGGAGACCCAGTACTTC
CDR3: CASSTLAGGGETQYF

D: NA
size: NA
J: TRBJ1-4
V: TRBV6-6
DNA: TGTGCCAGCGGAAGAACAGGTGGTGAAAAACTGTTTTTT
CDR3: CASGRTGGEKLFF

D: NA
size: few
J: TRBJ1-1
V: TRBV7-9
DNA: TGTGCCAGCAGCGATAACCAGGGCATGAACACTGAAGCTTTCTTT
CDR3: CASSDNQGMNTEAFF

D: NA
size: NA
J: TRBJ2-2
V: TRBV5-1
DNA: TGCGCCACCTCACGGGAACCCAGCCTGACCGGGGAGCTGTTTTTT
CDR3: CATSREPSLTGELFF

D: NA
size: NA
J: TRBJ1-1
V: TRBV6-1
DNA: TGTGCCAGCAGTGAACGGCGGTCATCTGAAGCTTTCTTT
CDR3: CASSERRSSEAFF

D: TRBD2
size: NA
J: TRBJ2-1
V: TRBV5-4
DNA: TGTGCCAGCAGCTCTAAAGAAGCGGGGGGCTTCCCTAATGAGCAGTTCTTC
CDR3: CASSSKEAGGFPNEQFF

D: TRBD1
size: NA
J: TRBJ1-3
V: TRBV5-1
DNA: TGCGCCAGCAGGGATGCCGAAACAGGGGGTGGAAACACCATATATTTT
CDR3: CASRDAETGGGNTIYF

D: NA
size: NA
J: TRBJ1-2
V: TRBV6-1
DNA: TGTGCCAGCAGTGAAGCATCGGGACAATTGGGTGGCTACACCTTC
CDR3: CASSEASGQLGGYTF

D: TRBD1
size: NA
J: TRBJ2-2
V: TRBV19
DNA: TGTGCCAGTGCCCCGGGACAGTTGAACACCGGGGAGCTGTTTTTT
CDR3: CASAPGQLNTGELFF

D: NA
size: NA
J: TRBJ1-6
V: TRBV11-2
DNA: TGTGCCAGCTCCCCTTCGGGTCCTTATAATTCACCCCTCCACTTT
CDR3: CASSPSGPYNSPLHF

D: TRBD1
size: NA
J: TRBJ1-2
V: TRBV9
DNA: TGTGCCAGCAGCGCCGTACAGGGGGTAGGTCATGGCTACACCTTC
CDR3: CASSAVQGVGHGYTF

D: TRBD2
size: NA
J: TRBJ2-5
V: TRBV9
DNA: TGTGCCAGCAGCGTATTAAGCGGGGGGAGCCAAGAGACCCAGTACTTC
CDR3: CASSVLSGGSQETQYF

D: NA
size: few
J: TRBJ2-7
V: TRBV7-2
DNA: TGTGCCAGCAGCTTTACAGGGTATGAGCAGTACTTC
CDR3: CASSFTGYEQYF

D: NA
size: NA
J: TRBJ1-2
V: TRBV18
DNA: TGTGCCAGCTCATCAACGGGATCCTATGGCTACACCTTC
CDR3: CASSSTGSYGYTF

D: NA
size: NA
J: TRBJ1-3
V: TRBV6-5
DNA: TGTGCCAGCAGTTTATTCAGGCACAACACCATATATTTT
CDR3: CASSLFRHNTIYF

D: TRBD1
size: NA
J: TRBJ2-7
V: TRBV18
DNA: TGTGCCAGCTCAGCAGGGGGCGCAGGATCCTACGAGCAGTACTTC
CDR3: CASSAGGAGSYEQYF

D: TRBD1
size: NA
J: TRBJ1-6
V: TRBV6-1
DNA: TGTGCCAGCAGTCCCTCGACAGGGGGCAATTCACCCCTCCACTTT
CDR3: CASSPSTGGNSPLHF

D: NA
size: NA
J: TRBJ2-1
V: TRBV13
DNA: TGTGCCAGCAGCTTGAACCAGTGGACTGATCATCACAATGAGCAGTTCTTC
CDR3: CASSLNQWTDHHNEQFF

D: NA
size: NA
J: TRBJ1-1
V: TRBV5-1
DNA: TGCGCCAGCAGCTTGGGAATTGTGGACAGACTTCTGAACACTGAAGCTTTCTTT
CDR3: CASSLGIVDRLLNTEAFF

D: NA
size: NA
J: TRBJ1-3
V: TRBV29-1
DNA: TGCAGCGGAGGGGGTGGTGGAAACACCATATATTTT
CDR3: CSGGGGGNTIYF

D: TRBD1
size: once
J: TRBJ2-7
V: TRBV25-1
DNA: TGTGCCAGCAGTGAATACGCAGGGGGAAGCTACGAGCAGTACTTC
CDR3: CASSEYAGGSYEQYF

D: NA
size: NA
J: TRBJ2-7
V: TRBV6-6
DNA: TGTGCCAGCAGTTACGTTGGTGGGGGCACCTACGAGCAGTACTTC
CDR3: CASSYVGGGTYEQYF